This passage covers 2 T cell receptor beta chains from one sample sequenced in a study of T cells in women clearing cervical HPV infection. Sequenced by immunoSEQ multiplex PCR; TCRdb stores in-frame clones only, minus some. The sample's table shows some 31,000 clones. The sequenced sample was blood buffy coat. The receptors come from a woman aged 18-70 years with a cervical HPV16 infection that either progressed to CIN3+ or cleared (not recorded which).

The CDR3 spells CASRPTGKGKTQYF. The covered CDR3 bases are TGTGCCAGCAGACCAACAGGGAAGGGAAAGACC. The rearrangement uses TRBV11-2 and TRBJ2-5; the D gene is possibly TRBD1 (6 bases). The missing CDR3 end, 3 residues past where the read stops, is filled in from the germline J gene. V shed 6 bases and J shed 6 bases, with 17 bases lying between them. The CDR3 consists of 14 residues. Germline V gene sequence: CDR1 SGHAT, CDR2 FQNNGV.

On this clone itself: The read falls 3 residues short of the CDR3 end, and the missing part is taken from the germline J gene. This sequence joins TRBV18 and TRBJ2-3, with unresolved D. CDR1 KGHSH and CDR2 LQKENI come from the germline V gene. This CDR3 contains 13 residues. Partial CDR3 DNA: TGTGCCAGCTCACCAACTCGAGAACAGCCG. It translates to CASSPTREQP. The CDR3, in full, reads CASSPTREQPQYF.